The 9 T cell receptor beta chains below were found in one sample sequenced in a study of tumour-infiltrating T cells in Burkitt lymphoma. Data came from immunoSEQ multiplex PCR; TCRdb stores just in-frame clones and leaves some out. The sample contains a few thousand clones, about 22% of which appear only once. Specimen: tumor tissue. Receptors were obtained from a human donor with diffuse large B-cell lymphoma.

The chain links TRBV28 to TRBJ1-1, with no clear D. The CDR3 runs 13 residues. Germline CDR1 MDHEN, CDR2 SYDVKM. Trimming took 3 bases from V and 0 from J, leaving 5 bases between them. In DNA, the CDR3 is TGTGCCAGCAGTTTTGGCCTGAACACTGAAGCTTTCTTT. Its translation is CASSFGLNTEAFF.

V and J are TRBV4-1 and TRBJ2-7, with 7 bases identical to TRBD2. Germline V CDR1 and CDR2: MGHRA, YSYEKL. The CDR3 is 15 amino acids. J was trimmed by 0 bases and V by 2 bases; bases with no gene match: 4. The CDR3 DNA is TGCGCCAGCAGCCAACTGCCTAGCGGCTCCTACGAGCAGTACTTC. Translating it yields CASSQLPSGSYEQYF.

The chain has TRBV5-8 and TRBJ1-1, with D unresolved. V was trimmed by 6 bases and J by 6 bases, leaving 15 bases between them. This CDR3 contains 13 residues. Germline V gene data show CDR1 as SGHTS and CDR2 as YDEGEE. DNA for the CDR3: TGTGCCAGCACCGAAGTGGTTAGGTCTGAAGCTTTCTTT. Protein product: CASTEVVRSEAFF.

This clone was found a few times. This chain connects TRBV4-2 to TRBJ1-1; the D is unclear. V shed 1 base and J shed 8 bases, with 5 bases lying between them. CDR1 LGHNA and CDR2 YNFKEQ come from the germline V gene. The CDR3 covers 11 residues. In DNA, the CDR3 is TGTGCCAGCAGCCAAGGCGGGGAAGCTTTCTTT. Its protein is CASSQGGEAFF.

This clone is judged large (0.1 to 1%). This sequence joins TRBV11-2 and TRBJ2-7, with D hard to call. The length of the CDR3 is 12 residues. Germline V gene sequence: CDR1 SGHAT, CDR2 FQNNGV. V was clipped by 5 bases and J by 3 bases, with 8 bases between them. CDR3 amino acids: CASSTDGYEQYF. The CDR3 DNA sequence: TGTGCCAGCAGCACAGACGGCTACGAGCAGTACTTC.

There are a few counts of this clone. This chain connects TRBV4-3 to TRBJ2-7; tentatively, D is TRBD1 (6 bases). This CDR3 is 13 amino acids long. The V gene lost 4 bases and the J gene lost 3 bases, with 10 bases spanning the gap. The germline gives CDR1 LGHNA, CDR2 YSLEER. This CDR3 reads CASSLSRGYEQYF. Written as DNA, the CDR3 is TGCGCCAGCAGCCTATCCAGGGGCTACGAGCAGTACTTC.

The CDR3 coding sequence is TGTGCCAGCCAGAGGGGGGGGGTTGTAGGAGAGACCCAGTACTTC. It specifies CASQRGGVVGETQYF. The gene calls are TRBV19 and TRBJ2-5; tentative D call: TRBD2 (7 bases). Per the germline V gene, CDR1 is LNHDA and CDR2 is SQIVND (reference sequence). The CDR3 sequence is 15 residues long. V lost 9 bases and J 4 bases, leaving 21 bases between the germline ends. Combining the CDR3 with reference TRBV19 and TRBJ2-5 gives the whole variable domain DGGITQSPKYLFRKEGQNVTLSCEQNLNHDAMYWYRQDPGQGLRLIYYSQIVNDFQKGDIAEGYSVSREKKESFPLTVTSAQKNPTAFYLCASQRGGVVGETQYFGPGTRLLVL.

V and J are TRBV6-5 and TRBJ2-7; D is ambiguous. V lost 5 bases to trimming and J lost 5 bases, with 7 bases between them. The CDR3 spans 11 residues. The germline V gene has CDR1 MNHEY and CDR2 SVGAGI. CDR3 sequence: CASSRRDEQYF. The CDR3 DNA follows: TGTGCCAGCAGTCGTAGGGACGAGCAGTACTTC.

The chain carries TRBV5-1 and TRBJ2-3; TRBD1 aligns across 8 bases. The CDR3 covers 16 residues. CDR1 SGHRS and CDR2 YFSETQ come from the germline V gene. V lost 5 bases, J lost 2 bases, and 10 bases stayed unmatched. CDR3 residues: CASSSAGTGYTDTQYF. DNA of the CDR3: TGCGCCAGCAGTTCCGCCGGGACAGGATACACAGATACGCAGTATTTT.